This TCR beta chain was sequenced in a study of PD-1 blockade in classical Hodgkin lymphoma. General observations from the study: Baseline TCR diversity was reportedly lower in newly diagnosed patients than healthy donors. Among the patients, those starting nivolumab under 1 year after ASCT were excluded.

Trimming took 0 bases from V and 2 from J, leaving 15 bases between them. The CDR3 length is 16 residues. Germline V gene sequence: CDR1 SGHDT, CDR2 YYEEEE. The assay was immunoSEQ multiplex PCR, and TCRdb's table has in-frame clones only and misses some. The profile covers roughly 100,000 clones, with around four fifths appearing a single time and just under 9.5% taken by the ten largest. The time point: cycle 4 day 1 (C4D1), after more than five weeks of nivolumab. Every patient experienced relapse after autologous stem cell transplantation, and brentuximab vedotin exposure varied. To note about this clone: Its antigen remains unknown.

The chain recombines TRBV5-6 with TRBJ2-7; TRBD2 is a possible D gene (6 bases). This TCR was sampled from a human donor with classical Hodgkin lymphoma. Source: peripheral blood mononuclear cells (PBMCs), taken before the fourth cycle of nivolumab. The DNA for the CDR3 is TGTGCCAGCAGCTTGGTTGGGGGAGGTCCTCCCTACGAGCAGTACTTC. Translating gives CASSLVGGGPPYEQYF.